Each of the 23 T cell receptor beta chains below was sequenced from the same sample in a study of T cell responses to AZD1222 COVID-19 vaccine listed by TCRdb under 2021. The sample's time point label is to be understood as: baseline before first vaccination. The library was prepared using the immunoSEQ multiplex PCR assay. TCRdb obtained this table from immuneACCESS and retained in-frame rearrangements with V and J assigned. These tables miss some clones; where compared with another copy, unresolved V genes account for less than half of the shortfall, and the remainder is unexplained. The sample includes 70,000 to 90,000 clones, with around 73% observed a single time. The top ten clonotypes cover 20% to 25% of the sample. The sequences come from peripheral blood, collected on day 0 of AZD1222 vaccination. The receptors here all came from an adult in good health.

The chain has TRBV5-1 and TRBJ2-1, with D perhaps TRBD2 (5 bases). The length of the CDR3 is 16 residues. Germline lookup yields CDR1 SGHRS and CDR2 YFSETQ. V was cut by 2 bases and J by 4 bases, with 16 bases left in between. The CDR3 region is CASSFTGLASYNEQFF. The DNA for the CDR3 is TGCGCCAGCAGCTTTACCGGCCTAGCATCGTACAATGAGCAGTTCTTC. The whole variable domain, remainder taken from reference TRBV5-1 and TRBJ2-1, is KAGVTQTPRYLIKTRGQQVTLSCSPISGHRSVSWYQQTPGQGLQFLFEYFSETQRNKGNFPGRFSGRQFSNSRSEMNVSTLELGDSALYLCASSFTGLASYNEQFFGPGTRLTVL.

The chain links TRBV7-8 to TRBJ2-2, with 11 nucleotides matching TRBD1. Germline lookup yields CDR1 SGHVS and CDR2 FQNEAQ. The CDR3 extends over 15 amino acids. V was clipped by 6 bases and J by 5 bases; unmatched bases: 5. The CDR3 sequence: CASRPGQGETGELFF. In DNA form, the CDR3 reads TGTGCCAGCAGACCGGGACAGGGGGAAACCGGGGAGCTGTTTTTT.

J is TRBJ2-7 and V is TRBV19; D is unresolved. Trimming took off 5 bases at V and 4 bases at J, with 18 bases between the two ends. The CDR3 loop spans 15 amino acids. Germline assignment: CDR1 LNHDA and CDR2 SQIVND (reference sequence). The CDR3: CASSVALARVYEQYF. CDR3 in DNA: TGTGCCAGTAGTGTAGCTCTTGCCCGGGTTTACGAGCAGTACTTC. Looking up the rest from reference TRBV19 and TRBJ2-7 gives the full variable domain: DGGITQSPKYLFRKEGQNVTLSCEQNLNHDAMYWYRQDPGQGLRLIYYSQIVNDFQKGDIAEGYSVSREKKESFPLTVTSAQKNPTAFYLCASSVALARVYEQYFGPGTRLTVT.

The chain is built from TRBV9 and TRBJ2-3, with TRBD2 matching over 8 bases. V lost 0 bases to trimming and J lost 3 bases; unmatched junction nucleotides: 3. Germline V gives CDR1 SGDLS, CDR2 YYNGEE. This CDR3 contains 15 residues. This chain's CDR3 is CASSVVSGSTDTQYF. In DNA, the CDR3 is TGTGCCAGCAGCGTAGTAAGCGGGAGTACAGATACGCAGTATTTT.

This rearrangement joins TRBV10-2 to TRBJ2-1, with a weak D call TRBD2 (5 bases). Trimming shortened V by 3 bases and J by 3 bases, and 15 bases separated the two germline ends. This CDR3 has 16 residues. From germline, CDR1 is WSHSY and CDR2 SAAADI. The CDR3 nucleotides are TGCGCCAGCAGTGATCCGAGCGGCAGATTCTACAATGAGCAGTTCTTC. Translation gives CASSDPSGRFYNEQFF.

The chain employs TRBV19 and TRBJ2-4, with 10 bases identical to TRBD1. With V trimmed by 4 bases and J by 2 bases, 8 bases remained unmatched. Germline V gene sequence: CDR1 LNHDA, CDR2 SQIVND (reference sequence). The CDR3 has 17 amino acids. The CDR3 sequence: CASSNRRTGGPKNIQYF. CDR3 nucleotides: TGTGCCAGTAGTAATAGACGGACAGGGGGACCCAAAAACATTCAGTACTTC.

The chain couples TRBV3-1 (or the pseudogene TRBV3-2) to TRBJ1-5; TRBD1 matches at 8 bases. This CDR3 comprises 14 residues. Germline assignment: CDR1 LGHDT and CDR2 YNNKEL (reference sequence). V was pared by 4 bases and J by 7 bases, with 6 bases of the junction left unmatched. The CDR3, as DNA: TGTGCCAGCAGCCTCGGGACAGGAGGGCAGCCCCAGCATTTT. Translated: CASSLGTGGQPQHF.

CDR3: CASRAGGDSNQPQHF. CDR3 sequence (DNA): TGTGCCAGCCGGGCGGGGGGGGATAGCAATCAGCCCCAGCATTTT. V is TRBV6-5 and J is TRBJ1-5; TRBD1 might be the D (5 bases). V lost 8 bases, J lost 0 bases, and 14 bases lay in between. This CDR3 has 15 residues. Germline V gives CDR1 MNHEY, CDR2 SVGAGI.

The chain is built from TRBV27 and TRBJ2-7, with 9 nucleotides matching TRBD2. Germline CDR1 and CDR2: MNHEY and SMNVEV (reference sequence). V gave up 2 bases and J gave up 5 bases; unmatched junction bases: 7. The CDR3 is made up of 15 amino acids. CDR3 nucleotides: TGTGCCAGCAGTTTAAGTGTAGCGGGAGTCAACGAGCAGTACTTC. As protein: CASSLSVAGVNEQYF.

V and J are TRBV9 and TRBJ1-4, with TRBD1 matching 7 bases. There are 16 residues in the CDR3. V was pared by 4 bases and J by 3 bases, with 9 bases of the junction left unmatched. The V gene's germline CDR1 is SGDLS and CDR2 YYNGEE. CDR3 sequence reads: CASSPYRDRSNEKLFF. The CDR3 nucleotides are TGTGCCAGCAGCCCTTACCGGGACAGATCTAATGAAAAACTGTTTTTT. The full variable domain, completed using reference TRBV9 and TRBJ1-4, is DSGVTQTPKHLITATGQRVTLRCSPRSGDLSVYWYQQSLDQGLQFLIQYYNGEERAKGNILERFSAQQFPDLHSELNLSSLELGDSALYFCASSPYRDRSNEKLFFGSGTQLSVL.

In its sample, this clone was seen once. In DNA, the CDR3 is TGTGCCAGCAGTGCCGGGACCGCTGGGGCCAACGTCCTGACTTTC. Its protein is CASSAGTAGANVLTF. The chain links TRBV2 to TRBJ2-6; D is possibly TRBD1 or TRBD2 (5 bases each). The CDR3 is made up of 15 amino acids. The V end lost 4 bases, the J end lost 2 bases, and 9 bases lay between the germline ends. CDR1 SNHLY and CDR2 FYNNEI come from the germline V gene.

This chain links TRBV11-2 with TRBJ2-1; TRBD1 might be the D (7 bases). Germline V gene sequence: CDR1 SGHAT, CDR2 FQNNGV. CDR3 length: 18 residues. The V end lost 1 base, the J end lost 2 bases, and 18 bases lay between the germline ends. As DNA, the CDR3 is TGTGCCAGCAGCTTAGTTGGGGGGTGGGACAGAGCCTACAATGAGCAGTTCTTC. Protein sequence: CASSLVGGWDRAYNEQFF.

Comment on this clone: A much larger clone lies one base from this, so it may be a read error. This sample also contains other DNA sequences that code for the same CDR3. The chain recombines TRBV7-2 with TRBJ2-7; D is unclear. Germline CDR1 and CDR2: SGHTA and FQGNSA. V was shortened by 5 bases and J by 3 bases, with 5 bases between the two germline ends. This CDR3 has 11 residues. For the CDR3, the DNA is TGTGCCAGCAGCCCAGGCTACGAGCAGTACTTC. Residues: CASSPGYEQYF.

The chain recombines TRBV6-6 with TRBJ2-1; unclear D gene. CDR1 MNHNY and CDR2 SVGAGI come from the germline V gene (reference sequence). V was shortened by 5 bases and J by 4 bases, with 9 bases between the two germline ends. CDR3 size: 13 residues. DNA of the CDR3: TGTGCCAGCAGTCCCCCCGAGTACAATGAGCAGTTCTTC. Residues: CASSPPEYNEQFF.

V is TRBV27 and J is TRBJ1-2; 11 nucleotides match TRBD1. Trimming at V came to 4 bases and at J to 4 bases, leaving 5 bases not matched to a gene. Germline V gene lookup returns CDR1 MNHEY and CDR2 SMNVEV (reference sequence). The CDR3 has 15 residues. CDR3 amino acids: CASSYGTGGPYGYTF. The DNA for the CDR3 is TGTGCCAGCAGTTATGGGACAGGGGGGCCCTATGGCTACACCTTC.

This clone was recorded a few times. Other nucleotide sequences in the sample specify the same CDR3. V gene TRBV6-5 combines with J gene TRBJ1-5; maybe TRBD1 (6 bases). Trimming cost V 9 bases and J 7 bases, with 22 bases left between them. Germline loops: CDR1 MNHEY, CDR2 SVGAGI. This CDR3 is 15 amino acids long. The CDR3 protein is CARPGEELAGQPQHF. The CDR3 nucleotides read TGTGCCAGACCAGGGGAGGAACTAGCAGGGCAGCCCCAGCATTTT.

This CDR3 reads CASSAGEGQVGEQYF. The CDR3 DNA reads as TGTGCCAGCAGCGCGGGGGAGGGCCAAGTTGGCGAGCAGTACTTC. This chain links TRBV9 with TRBJ2-7; TRBD2 matches at 7 bases. The CDR3 covers 15 residues. The V gene's germline CDR1 is SGDLS and CDR2 YYNGEE. V lost 3 bases to trimming and J lost 6 bases; unmatched junction nucleotides: 12.

This chain connects TRBV7-9 to TRBJ2-2, with TRBD2 matching 7 bases. The CDR3 is 15 residues long. J lost 13 bases, V lost 3 bases, and 14 bases had no gene match. Germline V lookup: CDR1 SEHNR, CDR2 FQNEAQ (reference sequence). The CDR3 DNA reads as TGTGCCAGCAGCTTGGGTAGCGGGCCACCGGGGAGGCTGTTTTTT. This sequence encodes CASSLGSGPPGRLFF.

In DNA form, the CDR3 reads TGTGCCAGCAGCACACAGGGGGGGGTCCGCTCCTACGAGCAGTACTTC. This codes for CASSTQGGVRSYEQYF. The genes are TRBV21-1 and TRBJ2-7; TRBD1, as called in the table, went unchecked against the DNA. TRBV21-1 is given as a pseudogene. CDR3 length: 16 amino acids.

A note on this clone: Other nucleotide sequences from this sample produce the same CDR3. The V gene is TRBV24-1, the J gene TRBJ2-1, with 9 bases that match TRBD1. Germline-derived CDR1 and CDR2 are KGHDR and SFDVKD. V shed 5 bases, J shed 0 bases, and the junction held 1 base outside the gene matches. The CDR3 runs to 15 residues. CDR3 sequence: CATSVDRGSYNEQFF. CDR3 bases: TGTGCCACCAGTGTGGACAGGGGCTCCTACAATGAGCAGTTCTTC.

CDR3 amino acids: CAWSVVGGNQPQHF. CDR3 bases: TGTGCCTGGAGTGTAGTAGGCGGTAATCAGCCCCAGCATTTT. This chain connects TRBV30 to TRBJ1-5; no clear D gene. The germline V gene has CDR1 GTSNPN and CDR2 SVGIG (reference sequence). Trimming stripped 0 bases from V and 4 bases from J, with 10 bases between. The CDR3 loop spans 14 amino acids. The whole variable domain, filled in from reference TRBV30 and TRBJ1-5, reads SQTIHQWPATLVQPVGSPLSLECTVEGTSNPNLYWYRQAAGRGLQLLFYSVGIGQISSEVPQNLSASRPQDRQFILSSKKLLLSDSGFYLCAWSVVGGNQPQHFGDGTRLSIL.

The V gene is TRBV11-2, the J gene TRBJ2-1; D is uncertain. The CDR3 covers 13 residues. CDR1 and CDR2 (germline): SGHAT, FQNNGV. Trimming removed 6 bases at V and 8 bases at J, with 14 bases between. CDR3 sequence: CASRQFPPDEQFF. CDR3 nucleotides: TGTGCCAGCAGGCAATTCCCCCCCGATGAGCAGTTCTTC.

This clone has only a few counts. The rearrangement links TRBV2 to TRBJ2-2; D tentatively fits TRBD1 or TRBD2 (5 bases each). This CDR3 has 15 amino acids. Germline CDR1 and CDR2: SNHLY and FYNNEI. Trimming left V 3 bases short and J 4 bases short, with 12 bases between. In DNA form, the CDR3 reads TGTGCCAGCAGTGATCTAGGGACCACCACCGGGGAGCTGTTTTTT. It translates to CASSDLGTTTGELFF. The full variable domain, completed using reference TRBV2 and TRBJ2-2, is EPEVTQTPSHQVTQMGQEVILRCVPISNHLYFYWYRQILGQKVEFLVSFYNNEISEKSEIFDDQFSVERPDGSNFTLKIRSTKLEDSAMYFCASSDLGTTTGELFFGEGSRLTVL.